What follows are 13 T cell receptor beta chains derived from one specimen sequenced in a study of immune cell composition in non-small cell lung cancer. Clones were read by immunoSEQ multiplex PCR, and TCRdb kept only the in-frame ones, dropping some. The profile shows several thousand clones, about two thirds of them singletons. The sample consisted of lung tumor tissue. These receptor sequences come from a human donor with non-small cell lung cancer.

The rearrangement links TRBV5-1 to TRBJ2-1, with TRBD1 identical over 8 bases. Germline V gene data show CDR1 as SGHRS and CDR2 as YFSETQ. This CDR3 is built from 15 residues. J was trimmed by 5 bases and V by 1 base; bases with no gene match: 5. The CDR3 protein is CASSLPQGDHNEQFF. The CDR3 DNA sequence: TGCGCCAGCAGCTTGCCACAGGGGGATCACAATGAGCAGTTCTTC. Based on the CDR3 plus reference TRBV5-1 and TRBJ2-1, the full variable domain is KAGVTQTPRYLIKTRGQQVTLSCSPISGHRSVSWYQQTPGQGLQFLFEYFSETQRNKGNFPGRFSGRQFSNSRSEMNVSTLELGDSALYLCASSLPQGDHNEQFFGPGTRLTVL.

The genes are TRBV18 and TRBJ2-2; D might be TRBD2 (6 bases). The CDR3 extends over 16 amino acids. The germline V gene encodes CDR1 KGHSH and CDR2 LQKENI. Trimming cost V 1 base and J 2 bases, with 11 bases left between them. The DNA of the CDR3 is TGTGCCAGCTCACCACTGGGGACTGGTAACACCGGGGAGCTGTTTTTT. Protein product: CASSPLGTGNTGELFF.

This clone was observed a few times. The rearrangement joins TRBV10-3 to TRBJ1-1; 7 bases are shared with TRBD1. This CDR3 spans 13 amino acids. J gave up 3 bases and V 10 bases, and 8 bases lay outside the gene matches. CDR1 is ENHRY and CDR2 is SYGVKD in the germline V gene. CDR3 loop: CATRGDSHTEAFF. The CDR3 nucleotides read TGTGCCACCAGGGGGGACAGCCACACTGAAGCTTTCTTT.

The chain carries TRBV2 and TRBJ2-5, with 8 bases fitting TRBD2. The CDR3 is 16 amino acids. The germline V gene encodes CDR1 SNHLY and CDR2 FYNNEI. V shed 4 bases, J shed 2 bases, and the junction held 9 bases outside the gene matches. CDR3 nucleotide sequence: TGTGCCAGCAGTGGATTCGGGGGCGGGGGGCAAGAGACCCAGTACTTC. Translating gives CASSGFGGGGQETQYF.

This chain connects TRBV19 to TRBJ1-2; D not certain. Germline V CDR1 and CDR2: LNHDA, SQIVND (reference sequence). The CDR3 is 13 amino acids. Trimming pared 5 bases from V and 6 bases from J, leaving 13 bases between. The CDR3 spells CASSRRMEDGYTF. CDR3 sequence (DNA): TGTGCCAGTAGTCGCAGGATGGAGGATGGCTACACCTTC.

This clone has a single count. This sequence joins TRBV10-3 and TRBJ2-1, with 16 bases fitting TRBD2. The V gene end was trimmed by 0 bases and the J gene end by 5 bases; junction bases not matched to a gene: 4. Per germline, CDR1 ENHRY and CDR2 SYGVKD. The CDR3 totals 18 residues. CDR3 protein: CAISESGLAGGSDNEQFF. In DNA form, the CDR3 reads TGTGCCATCAGTGAGTCGGGACTAGCGGGGGGGTCTGACAATGAGCAGTTCTTC.

This clone is labeled large (0.1 to 1%). The chain combines TRBV6-5 with TRBJ1-5; D uncertain. V dropped 5 bases and J dropped 9 bases, with 14 bases sitting between them. Germline V CDR1 and CDR2: MNHEY, SVGAGI. The CDR3 consists of 13 residues. The DNA for the CDR3 is TGTGCCAGCAGTCCCCTTACCTATGGGCCCCAGCATTTT. Amino acids: CASSPLTYGPQHF.

This chain uses TRBV4-1 with TRBJ2-5; maybe TRBD2 (5 bases). There are 15 residues in the CDR3. Per germline, CDR1 MGHRA and CDR2 YSYEKL. Trimming removed 0 bases at V and 9 bases at J, with 17 bases between. The CDR3: CASSQDLQRPRAQYF. CDR3 DNA: TGCGCCAGCAGCCAAGATCTCCAGCGGCCTAGGGCCCAGTACTTC.

The V call is TRBV9, the J call TRBJ2-1, with a tentative D call TRBD1 (6 bases). Germline V CDR1 and CDR2: SGDLS, YYNGEE. This CDR3 comprises 15 residues. V dropped 0 bases and J dropped 4 bases, with 11 bases sitting between them. DNA for the CDR3: TGTGCCAGCAGCGTAGAGGGCAGGGGATACAATGAGCAGTTCTTC. It encodes CASSVEGRGYNEQFF.

V is TRBV2 and J is TRBJ1-6; a weak D match, TRBD1 (6 bases). The V gene lost 5 bases and the J gene lost 0 bases, with 11 bases spanning the gap. Germline V CDR1 and CDR2: SNHLY, FYNNEI. The CDR3 covers 16 residues. CDR3 protein: CASSSDRSSYNSPLHF. DNA of the CDR3: TGTGCCAGCAGTTCCGACAGGAGCTCCTATAATTCACCCCTCCACTTT.

This rearrangement joins TRBV7-2 to TRBJ1-1; D is ambiguous. CDR1 and CDR2 from the germline V gene are SGHTA and FQGNSA. V lost 5 bases, J lost 1 base, and 8 bases lay in between. This CDR3 has 13 amino acids. The CDR3 DNA sequence: TGTGCCAGCAGCCTCCGGGGGAACACTGAAGCTTTCTTT. It yields the protein CASSLRGNTEAFF. Variable domain in full (rest from reference TRBV7-2 and TRBJ1-1): GAGVSQSPSNKVTEKGKDVELRCDPISGHTALYWYRQSLGQGLEFLIYFQGNSAPDKSGLPSDRFSAERTGGSVSTLTIQRTQQEDSAVYLCASSLRGNTEAFFGQGTRLTVV.

This clone was recorded a few times. This chain connects TRBV6-5 to TRBJ2-1; D ambiguous. V lost 0 bases, J lost 6 bases, and 9 bases lay in between. There are 14 residues in the CDR3. Germline assignment: CDR1 MNHEY and CDR2 SVGAGI. The CDR3 bases are TGTGCCAGCAGTTACTCCCTTGCGTTCAATGAGCAGTTCTTC. It is translated as CASSYSLAFNEQFF.

The J gene is TRBJ1-2, the V gene TRBV7-8, with 7 bases that match TRBD1. This CDR3 region has 15 residues. Germline V gene lookup returns CDR1 SGHVS and CDR2 FQNEAQ. V shed 4 bases, J shed 0 bases, and the junction held 5 bases outside the gene matches. The CDR3, as DNA: TGTGCCAGCAGCTATGCGGACAGGTCTAACTATGGCTACACCTTC. Protein: CASSYADRSNYGYTF.